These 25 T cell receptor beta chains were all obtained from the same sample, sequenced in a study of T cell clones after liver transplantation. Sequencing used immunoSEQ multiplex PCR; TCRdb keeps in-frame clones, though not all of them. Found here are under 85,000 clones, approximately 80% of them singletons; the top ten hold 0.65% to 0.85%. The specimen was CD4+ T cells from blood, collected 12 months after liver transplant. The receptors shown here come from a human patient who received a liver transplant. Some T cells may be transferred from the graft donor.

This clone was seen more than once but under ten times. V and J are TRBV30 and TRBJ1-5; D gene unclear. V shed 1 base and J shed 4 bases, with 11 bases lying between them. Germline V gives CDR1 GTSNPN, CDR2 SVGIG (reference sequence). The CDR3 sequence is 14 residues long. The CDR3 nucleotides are TGTGCCTGGAGTGAAGGGTACAAGAATCAGCCCCAGCATTTT. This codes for CAWSEGYKNQPQHF.

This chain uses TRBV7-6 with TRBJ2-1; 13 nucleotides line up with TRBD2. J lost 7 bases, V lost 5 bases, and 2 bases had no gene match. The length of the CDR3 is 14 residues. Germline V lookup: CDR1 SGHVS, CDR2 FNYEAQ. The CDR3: CASSTSGRGNEQFF. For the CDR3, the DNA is TGTGCCAGCAGCACTAGCGGGAGGGGGAATGAGCAGTTCTTC.

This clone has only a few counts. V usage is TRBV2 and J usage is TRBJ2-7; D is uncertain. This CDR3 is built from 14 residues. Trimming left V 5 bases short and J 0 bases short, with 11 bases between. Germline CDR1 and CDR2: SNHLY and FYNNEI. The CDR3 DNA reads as TGTGCCAGCAGTAGTCTATCCATCTCCTACGAGCAGTACTTC. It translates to CASSSLSISYEQYF.

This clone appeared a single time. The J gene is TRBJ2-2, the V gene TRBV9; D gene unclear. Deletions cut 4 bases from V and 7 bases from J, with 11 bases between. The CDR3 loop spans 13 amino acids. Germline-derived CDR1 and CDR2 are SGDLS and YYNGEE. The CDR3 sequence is CASSSSHGGELFF. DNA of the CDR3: TGTGCCAGCAGCTCATCTCATGGCGGGGAGCTGTTTTTT.

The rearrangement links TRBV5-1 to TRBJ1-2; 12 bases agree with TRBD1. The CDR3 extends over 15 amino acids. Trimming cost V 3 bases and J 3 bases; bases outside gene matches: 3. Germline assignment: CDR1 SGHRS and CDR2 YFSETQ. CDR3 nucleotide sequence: TGCGCCAGCAGCTCAGGGACAGGGGGCTACTATGGCTACACCTTC. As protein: CASSSGTGGYYGYTF.

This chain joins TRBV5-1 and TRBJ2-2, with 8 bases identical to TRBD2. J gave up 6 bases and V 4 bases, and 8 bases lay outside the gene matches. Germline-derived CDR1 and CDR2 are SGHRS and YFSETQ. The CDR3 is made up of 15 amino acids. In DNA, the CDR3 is TGCGCCAGCAGCCCCTTTAGCGGGAAGCCCGGGGAGCTGTTTTTT. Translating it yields CASSPFSGKPGELFF.

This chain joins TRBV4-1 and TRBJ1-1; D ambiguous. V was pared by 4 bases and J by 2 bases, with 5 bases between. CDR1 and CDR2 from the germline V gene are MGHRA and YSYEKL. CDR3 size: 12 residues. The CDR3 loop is CASSRINTEAFF. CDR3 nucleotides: TGCGCCAGCAGCCGGATTAACACTGAAGCTTTCTTT.

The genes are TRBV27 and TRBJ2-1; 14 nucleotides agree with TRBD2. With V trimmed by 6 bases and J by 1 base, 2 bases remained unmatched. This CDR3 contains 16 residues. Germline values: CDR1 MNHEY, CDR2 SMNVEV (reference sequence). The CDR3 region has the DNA TGTGCCAGCAGGGGACTAGCGGGAGTTTCCTACAATGAGCAGTTCTTC. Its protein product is CASRGLAGVSYNEQFF.

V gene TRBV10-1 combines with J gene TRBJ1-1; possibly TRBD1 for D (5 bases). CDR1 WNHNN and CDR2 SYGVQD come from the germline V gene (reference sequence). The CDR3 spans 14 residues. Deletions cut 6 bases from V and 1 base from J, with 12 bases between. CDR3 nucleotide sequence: TGCGCCAGCAGGGAGACAGCCACGAACACTGAAGCTTTCTTT. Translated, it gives CASRETATNTEAFF.

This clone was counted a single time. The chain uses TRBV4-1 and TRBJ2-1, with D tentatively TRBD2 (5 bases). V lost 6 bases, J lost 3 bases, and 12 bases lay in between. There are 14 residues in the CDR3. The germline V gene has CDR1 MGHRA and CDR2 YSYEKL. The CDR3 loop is CASRRLGSYNEQFF. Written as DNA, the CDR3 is TGCGCCAGCAGGCGTTTAGGGAGCTACAATGAGCAGTTCTTC.

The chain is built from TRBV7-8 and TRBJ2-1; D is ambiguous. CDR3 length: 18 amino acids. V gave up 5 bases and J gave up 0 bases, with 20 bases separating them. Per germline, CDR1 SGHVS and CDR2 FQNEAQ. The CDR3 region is CASSITLLTLVSYNEQFF. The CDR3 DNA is TGTGCCAGCAGCATAACCCTATTGACGTTAGTCTCCTACAATGAGCAGTTCTTC. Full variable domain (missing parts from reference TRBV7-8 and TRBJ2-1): GAGVSQSPRYKVAKRGQDVALRCDPISGHVSLFWYQQALGQGPEFLTYFQNEAQLDKSGLPSDRFFAERPEGSVSTLKIQRTQQEDSAVYLCASSITLLTLVSYNEQFFGPGTRLTVL.

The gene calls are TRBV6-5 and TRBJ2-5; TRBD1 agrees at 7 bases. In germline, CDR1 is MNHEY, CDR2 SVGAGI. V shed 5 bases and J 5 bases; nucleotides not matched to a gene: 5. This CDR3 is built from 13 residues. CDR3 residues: CASSQTGLETQYF. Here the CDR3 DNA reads TGTGCCAGCAGTCAGACAGGGCTGGAGACCCAGTACTTC.

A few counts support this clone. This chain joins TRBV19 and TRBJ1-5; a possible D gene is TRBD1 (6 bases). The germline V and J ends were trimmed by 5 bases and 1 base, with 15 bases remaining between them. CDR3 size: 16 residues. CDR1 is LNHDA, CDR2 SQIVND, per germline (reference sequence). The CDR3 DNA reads TGTGCCAGTAGTGGTGGACAGACTTTAAGCAATCAGCCCCAGCATTTT. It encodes CASSGGQTLSNQPQHF.

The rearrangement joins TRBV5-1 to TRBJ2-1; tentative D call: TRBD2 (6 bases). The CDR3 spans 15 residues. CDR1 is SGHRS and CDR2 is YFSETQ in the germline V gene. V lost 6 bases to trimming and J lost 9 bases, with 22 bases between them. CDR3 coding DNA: TGCGCCAGCACCGGGGTCGGGAGAGGGGTTAGTGAGCAGTTCTTC. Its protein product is CASTGVGRGVSEQFF.

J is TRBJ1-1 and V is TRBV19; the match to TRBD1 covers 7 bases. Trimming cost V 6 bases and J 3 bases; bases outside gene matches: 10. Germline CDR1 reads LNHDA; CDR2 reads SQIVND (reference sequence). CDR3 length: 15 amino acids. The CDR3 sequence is CASRTGRGWDTEAFF. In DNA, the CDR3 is TGTGCCAGTAGGACAGGGCGCGGGTGGGACACTGAAGCTTTCTTT.

DNA of the CDR3: TGTGCCAGCAACCGAGGGATCAGCGAGTACGAGCAGTACTTC. This sequence encodes CASNRGISEYEQYF. V and J are TRBV7-9 and TRBJ2-7, with D possibly being TRBD2 (5 bases). The CDR3 sequence is 14 residues long. CDR1 and CDR2 (germline): SEHNR, FQNEAQ (reference sequence). V dropped 7 bases and J dropped 4 bases, with 17 bases sitting between them.

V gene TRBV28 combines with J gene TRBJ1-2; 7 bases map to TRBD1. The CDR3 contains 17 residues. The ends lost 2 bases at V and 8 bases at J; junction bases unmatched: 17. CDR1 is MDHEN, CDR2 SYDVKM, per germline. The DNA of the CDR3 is TGTGCCAGCAGTTTAGATCCCCTACAGGGGAGTTGGAGCGGCTACACCTTC. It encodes CASSLDPLQGSWSGYTF.

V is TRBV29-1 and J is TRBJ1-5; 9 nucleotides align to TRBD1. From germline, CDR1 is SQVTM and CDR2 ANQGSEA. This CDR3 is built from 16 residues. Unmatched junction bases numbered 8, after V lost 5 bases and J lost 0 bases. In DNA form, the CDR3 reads TGCAGCGTTTCCGGGACAGGGAGTAATAGCAATCAGCCCCAGCATTTT. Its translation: CSVSGTGSNSNQPQHF.

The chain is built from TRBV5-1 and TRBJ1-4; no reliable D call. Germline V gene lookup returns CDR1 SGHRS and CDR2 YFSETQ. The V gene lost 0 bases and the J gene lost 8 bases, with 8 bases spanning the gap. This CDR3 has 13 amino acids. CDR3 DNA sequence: TGCGCCAGCAGCTTGGAGGCATCCGAAAAACTGTTTTTT. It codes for CASSLEASEKLFF.

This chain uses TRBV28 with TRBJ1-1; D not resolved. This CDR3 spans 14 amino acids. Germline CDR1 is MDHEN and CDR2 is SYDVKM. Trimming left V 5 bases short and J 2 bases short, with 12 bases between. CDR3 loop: CASSLTSHNTEAFF. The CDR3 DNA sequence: TGTGCCAGCAGTCTCACATCCCATAACACTGAAGCTTTCTTT.

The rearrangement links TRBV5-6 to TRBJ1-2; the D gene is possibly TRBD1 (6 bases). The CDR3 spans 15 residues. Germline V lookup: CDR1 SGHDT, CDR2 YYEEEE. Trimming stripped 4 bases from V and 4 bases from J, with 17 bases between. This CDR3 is CASSAGWRRGYGYTF. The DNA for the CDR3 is TGTGCCAGCAGCGCTGGATGGCGCAGGGGCTATGGCTACACCTTC.

The CDR3 bases are TGTGCCAGCAGCAACCAGGTGGGCCTGAACACTGAAGCTTTCTTT. Its protein is CASSNQVGLNTEAFF. The rearrangement links TRBV9 to TRBJ1-1; D is uncertain. The CDR3 is 15 residues long. Germline V gene lookup returns CDR1 SGDLS and CDR2 YYNGEE. Trimming pared 4 bases from V and 0 bases from J, leaving 13 bases between.

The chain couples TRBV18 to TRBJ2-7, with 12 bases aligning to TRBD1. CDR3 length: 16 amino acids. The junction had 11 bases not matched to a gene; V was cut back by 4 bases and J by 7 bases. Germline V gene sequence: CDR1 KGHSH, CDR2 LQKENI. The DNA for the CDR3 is TGTGCCAGCTCACGGGCCGGGACAGGGGGCGTGAGGGAGCAGTACTTC. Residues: CASSRAGTGGVREQYF.

DNA for the CDR3: TGTGCCAGCAGGGTACAGGGAACCTATACGCAGTATTTT. It encodes CASRVQGTYTQYF. This sequence joins TRBV5-8 and TRBJ2-3; tentative D call: TRBD1 (6 bases). This CDR3 contains 13 residues. CDR1 and CDR2 from the germline V gene are SGHTS and YDEGEE. Between the trimmed V and J ends, which lost 5 bases and 7 bases, there was a span of 14 bases.

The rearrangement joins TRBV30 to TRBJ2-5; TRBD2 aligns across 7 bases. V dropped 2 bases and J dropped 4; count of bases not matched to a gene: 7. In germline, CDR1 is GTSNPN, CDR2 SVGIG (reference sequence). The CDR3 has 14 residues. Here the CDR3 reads CAWSTGGKGETQYF. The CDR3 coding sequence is TGTGCCTGGAGTACGGGGGGAAAGGGAGAGACCCAGTACTTC. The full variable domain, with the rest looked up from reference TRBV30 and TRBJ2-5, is SQTIHQWPATLVQPVGSPLSLECTVEGTSNPNLYWYRQAAGRGLQLLFYSVGIGQISSEVPQNLSASRPQDRQFILSSKKLLLSDSGFYLCAWSTGGKGETQYFGPGTRLLVL.